This T cell receptor (beta chain) was found in a study of early T cells in non-severe SARS-CoV-2 infection. Overall study context: Sequencing was performed on bulk RNA from unsorted whole blood, leaving chains unpaired.

Unique molecular identifiers were attached to individual cDNA molecules. TCRdb re-derived calls from the 5' RACE reads in MiXCR, one entry per CDR3 protein. This sample yields roughly 70,000 distinct CDR3 sequences, of which more than 15% are seen a single time; approximately 9% belongs to the top ten. This CDR3 is 16 amino acids long. The germline V gene encodes CDR1 DFQATT and CDR2 SNEGSKA (reference sequence). Whole-study findings and limits: Anti-spike CD8 specificities were favored by VDJdb matching, whose results missed private and CD4 specificities.

In this sample, this clonotype turned up many times. Antigen specificity is unknown. A junction boundary mismatches the germline segment, possibly from a read error. This chain connects TRBV20-1 to TRBJ1-1; 10 bases align to TRBD1. The clonotype was recovered from an adult who was a healthcare worker with PCR-confirmed SARS-CoV-2 infection or an uninfected control (not recorded which). The sequencing used whole blood, collected at baseline. The CDR3 protein is CSARGGQGQKNTEAFF. The CDR3 region has the DNA TGCAGTGCGAGAGGGGGACAGGGGCAAAAGAACACTGAAGCTTTCTTT.